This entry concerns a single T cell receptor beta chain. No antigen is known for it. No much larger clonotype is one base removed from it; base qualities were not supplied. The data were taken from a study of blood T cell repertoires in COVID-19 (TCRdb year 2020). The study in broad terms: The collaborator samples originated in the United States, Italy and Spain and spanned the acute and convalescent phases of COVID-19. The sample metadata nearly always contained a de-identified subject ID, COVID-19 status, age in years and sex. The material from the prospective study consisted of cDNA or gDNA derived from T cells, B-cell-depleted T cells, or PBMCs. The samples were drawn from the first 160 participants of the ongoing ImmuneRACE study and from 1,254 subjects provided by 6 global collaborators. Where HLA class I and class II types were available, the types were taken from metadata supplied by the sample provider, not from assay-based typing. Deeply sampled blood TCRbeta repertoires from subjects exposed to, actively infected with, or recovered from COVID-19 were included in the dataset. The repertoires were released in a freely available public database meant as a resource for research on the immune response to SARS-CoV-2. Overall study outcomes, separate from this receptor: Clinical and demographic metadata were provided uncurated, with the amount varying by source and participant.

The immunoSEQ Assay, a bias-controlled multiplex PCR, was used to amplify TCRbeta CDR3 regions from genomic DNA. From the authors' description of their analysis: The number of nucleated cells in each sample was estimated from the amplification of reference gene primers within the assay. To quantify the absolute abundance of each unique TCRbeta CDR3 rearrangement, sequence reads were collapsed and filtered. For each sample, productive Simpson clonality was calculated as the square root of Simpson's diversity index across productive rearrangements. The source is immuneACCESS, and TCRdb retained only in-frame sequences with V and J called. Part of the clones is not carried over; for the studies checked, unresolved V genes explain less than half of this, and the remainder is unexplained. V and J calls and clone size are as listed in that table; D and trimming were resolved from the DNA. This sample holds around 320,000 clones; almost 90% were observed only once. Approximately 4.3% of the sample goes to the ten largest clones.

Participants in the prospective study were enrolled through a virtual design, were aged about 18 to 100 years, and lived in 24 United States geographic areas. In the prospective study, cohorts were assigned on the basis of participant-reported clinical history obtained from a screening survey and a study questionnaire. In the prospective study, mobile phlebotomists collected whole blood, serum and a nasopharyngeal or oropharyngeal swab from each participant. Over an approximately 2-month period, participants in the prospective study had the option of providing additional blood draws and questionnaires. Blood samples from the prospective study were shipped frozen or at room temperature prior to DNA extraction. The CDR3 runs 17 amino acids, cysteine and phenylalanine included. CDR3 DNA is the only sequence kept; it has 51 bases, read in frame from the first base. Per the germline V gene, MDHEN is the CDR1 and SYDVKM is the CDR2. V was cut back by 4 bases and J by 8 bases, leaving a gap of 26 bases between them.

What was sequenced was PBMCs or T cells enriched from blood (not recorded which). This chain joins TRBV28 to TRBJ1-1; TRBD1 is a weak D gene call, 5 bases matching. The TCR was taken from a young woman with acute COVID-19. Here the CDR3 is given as CASSSPAGGAFGAEAFF. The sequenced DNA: TGTGCCAGCAGTTCCCCAGCCGGGGGAGCGTTCGGGGCCGAAGCTTTCTTT.